This TCR beta chain was obtained from a study of blood T cell repertoires in COVID-19. Study overall: Samples taken during acute and convalescent COVID-19 were collected in the United States, Italy and Spain. PBMCs, B-cell-depleted T cells, or T cells provided the cDNA or gDNA that made up the material.

As originally analysed: Amplification of reference gene primers provided the estimated nucleated cell counts. Method: immunoSEQ multiplex PCR; TCRdb's copy keeps in-frame clones and lacks some. D and trimming come from the DNA, and the V and J calls and clone size come from that table. The sample lists about 74,000 clones, roughly 88% occurring once. This CDR3 has 14 residues. The germline gives CDR1 LGHNA, CDR2 YSLEER. The V and J ends lost 1 base and 1 base, in that order; junction bases with no gene match: 0. What was sequenced was peripheral blood. The TCR was taken from an elderly woman with active or convalescent COVID-19. This chain connects TRBV4-3 to TRBJ1-1; TRBD1 matches at 7 bases. CDR3 bases: TGCGCCAGCAGCCAAGGACAGGGGAACACTGAAGCTTTCTTT. Amino acids: CASSQGQGNTEAFF.